One and the same sample provided the 23 T cell receptor beta chains below, sequenced in a study of shared clonotypes between healthy human individuals. TCRdb's table, derived via immunoSEQ multiplex PCR, lists solely in-frame clones and lacks some. The sample lists around 940,000 clones; roughly 72% were seen once. Specimen: memory CD4+ T cells sorted from blood. This sample's subset: CD45RA-negative fraction. The source of these receptors is a man aged 18 to 30 in good health.

This chain connects TRBV7-6 to TRBJ2-7; TRBD2 matches 12 bases. The J segment lost 6 bases and the V segment lost 5 bases, leaving 8 bases of the junction unmatched. This CDR3 spans 15 amino acids. Germline V gene lookup returns CDR1 SGHVS and CDR2 FNYEAQ. The CDR3 bases are TGTGCCAGCAGCCCCGGACTAGCGGGATTCGGCGAGCAGTACTTC. Its translation: CASSPGLAGFGEQYF.

V usage is TRBV11-2 and J usage is TRBJ1-4, with D unresolved. CDR1 is SGHAT and CDR2 is FQNNGV in the germline V gene. This CDR3 is built from 13 residues. Between the trimmed V and J ends, which lost 5 bases and 5 bases, there was a span of 9 bases. CDR3 nucleotides: TGTGCCAGCAGCCCAGTAAGGAATGAAAAACTGTTTTTT. Translating gives CASSPVRNEKLFF.

The chain couples TRBV2 to TRBJ2-3; 8 bases line up with TRBD2. Trimming removed 0 bases from V and 1 base from J; junction bases left unmatched: 3. The germline V gene has CDR1 SNHLY and CDR2 FYNNEI. The CDR3 runs 16 residues. The CDR3 protein is CASSEALAGRTDTQYF. CDR3 coding DNA: TGTGCCAGCAGTGAAGCGCTAGCGGGCCGCACAGATACGCAGTATTTT.

The genes are TRBV5-4 and TRBJ2-3; TRBD2 matches at 7 bases. The V and J ends lost 3 bases and 1 base, in that order; junction bases with no gene match: 8. CDR1 is SGHNT and CDR2 is YYREEE in the germline V gene (reference sequence). The CDR3 is 16 residues long. CDR3 amino acids: CASSYGPAGGTDTQYF. Written as DNA, the CDR3 is TGTGCCAGCAGCTATGGGCCCGCGGGGGGCACAGATACGCAGTATTTT.

The chain has TRBV19 and TRBJ1-4; 8 bases line up with TRBD1. CDR3 length: 15 residues. The germline gives CDR1 LNHDA, CDR2 SQIVND (reference sequence). V lost 5 bases, J lost 8 bases, and 10 bases stayed unmatched. CDR3 amino acids: CASSASTGAYEKLFF. The CDR3 nucleotides read TGTGCCAGTAGTGCCTCGACAGGGGCATACGAAAAACTGTTTTTT.

With respect to this clone: With a much larger clone just one base away, this may be a read error. The chain links TRBV28 to TRBJ2-5; 7 bases match TRBD1. The J call is in doubt because the DNA end fits TRBJ2-7 better. CDR1 and CDR2 (germline): MDHEN, SYDVKM. CDR3 size: 14 residues. The chain's CDR3 is CASSSGTVPYEQYF. The DNA of the CDR3 is TGTGCCAGCAGCTCCGGGACAGTCCCCTACGAGCAGTACTTC.

This clone has only one observation. The chain recombines TRBV4-1 with TRBJ2-1; D gene uncertain. From germline, CDR1 is MGHRA and CDR2 YSYEKL. With 1 base removed from V and 0 bases from J, the gap between germline ends came to 13 bases. This CDR3 is 17 amino acids long. Here the CDR3 DNA reads TGCGCCAGCAGCCAAGCAGCGCGCCTGAGCTCCTACAATGAGCAGTTCTTC. It yields the protein CASSQAARLSSYNEQFF.

This sequence joins TRBV6-5 and TRBJ1-6; D gene unclear. The germline V gene encodes CDR1 MNHEY and CDR2 SVGAGI. The CDR3 extends over 13 amino acids. With 0 bases removed from V and 7 bases from J, the gap between germline ends came to 4 bases. This CDR3 is CASSYSQNSPLHF. For the CDR3, the DNA is TGTGCCAGCAGTTACTCGCAGAATTCACCCCTCCACTTT.

Here the CDR3 reads CASSSIGEQYF. As DNA, the CDR3 is TGTGCCAGCAGTTCCATTGGGGAGCAGTACTTC. The V gene is TRBV6-5, the J gene TRBJ2-7; D ambiguous. Germline lookup yields CDR1 MNHEY and CDR2 SVGAGI. Trimming removed 4 bases at V and 7 bases at J, with 8 bases between. The CDR3 covers 11 residues.

The J gene is TRBJ1-2, the V gene TRBV2; no clear D gene. Germline CDR1 and CDR2: SNHLY and FYNNEI. Between the trimmed V and J ends, which lost 6 bases and 4 bases, there was a span of 15 bases. This CDR3 comprises 14 residues. CDR3 sequence (DNA): TGTGCCAGCAGAGTAGAACACGGAACCTATGGCTACACCTTC. Amino acid sequence: CASRVEHGTYGYTF.

The chain combines TRBV2 with TRBJ1-2; tentative D call: TRBD1 (6 bases). V lost 6 bases, J lost 8 bases, and 13 bases lay in between. CDR1 and CDR2 from the germline V gene are SNHLY and FYNNEI. This CDR3 contains 12 residues. The CDR3 DNA sequence: TGTGCCAGCAGCACAGGGTCCGTCGGCTACACCTTC. It specifies CASSTGSVGYTF. The full variable domain, completed using reference TRBV2 and TRBJ1-2, is EPEVTQTPSHQVTQMGQEVILRCVPISNHLYFYWYRQILGQKVEFLVSFYNNEISEKSEIFDDQFSVERPDGSNFTLKIRSTKLEDSAMYFCASSTGSVGYTFGSGTRLTVV.

The rearrangement joins TRBV4-1 to TRBJ1-5; no clear D gene. The V end lost 0 bases, the J end lost 4 bases, and 10 bases lay between the germline ends. In germline, CDR1 is MGHRA, CDR2 YSYEKL. The CDR3 loop spans 15 amino acids. The CDR3 here is CASSQDRTGNQPQHF. Written as DNA, the CDR3 is TGCGCCAGCAGCCAAGATAGGACGGGTAATCAGCCCCAGCATTTT.

This clone was observed a few times. This chain joins TRBV5-1 and TRBJ2-5, with 8 bases that match TRBD1. The length of the CDR3 is 12 residues. Germline V gene lookup returns CDR1 SGHRS and CDR2 YFSETQ. Trimming took 8 bases from V and 1 from J; bases not matched to a gene: 1. CDR3: CASGQGQETQYF. In DNA, the CDR3 is TGCGCCAGTGGACAGGGCCAAGAGACCCAGTACTTC.

The chain employs TRBV11-3 and TRBJ1-1, with D unclear. Between the trimmed V and J ends, which lost 5 bases and 0 bases, there was a span of 22 bases. This CDR3 spans 18 amino acids. Germline values: CDR1 SGHNT, CDR2 YENEEA. The CDR3 region is CASSDIGGAVYMNTEAFF. The CDR3 DNA follows: TGTGCCAGCAGCGATATCGGCGGCGCGGTATACATGAACACTGAAGCTTTCTTT.

In its sample, this clone was seen a few times. The J gene is TRBJ1-2, the V gene TRBV19, with D perhaps TRBD1 (6 bases). The CDR3 is made up of 14 amino acids. V lost 6 bases, J lost 4 bases, and 15 bases lay in between. Germline values: CDR1 LNHDA, CDR2 SQIVND (reference sequence). The chain's CDR3 is CASRRQEGSYGYTF. CDR3 DNA: TGTGCCAGTAGGAGACAGGAGGGGAGCTATGGCTACACCTTC.

This clone was picked up one time. This rearrangement joins TRBV27 to TRBJ1-2, with 11 bases identical to TRBD1. CDR3 length: 15 residues. From germline, CDR1 is MNHEY and CDR2 SMNVEV (reference sequence). With 2 bases clipped from V and 3 bases from J, the junction kept 2 bases outside the gene matches. The CDR3 protein is CASSLTDRGHYGYTF. The CDR3 bases are TGTGCCAGCAGTTTAACGGACAGGGGGCACTATGGCTACACCTTC.

The chain employs TRBV2 and TRBJ2-3, with 10 bases that match TRBD2. The CDR3 has 20 amino acids. V lost 3 bases, J lost 2 bases, and 17 bases stayed unmatched. Germline lookup yields CDR1 SNHLY and CDR2 FYNNEI. The CDR3 loop is CASSDGPGGIAGGTTDTQYF. The DNA for the CDR3 is TGTGCCAGCAGTGATGGCCCGGGAGGAATAGCGGGAGGCACCACAGATACGCAGTATTTT.

Only a few counts were recorded for this clone. The chain recombines TRBV30 with TRBJ1-3; D may be TRBD1 (5 bases). The CDR3 has 15 amino acids. The V end was cut by 0 bases, the J end by 1 base, with 10 bases between. The germline CDR1 and CDR2 sequences are GTSNPN and SVGIG (reference sequence). The DNA for the CDR3 is TGTGCCTGGAGTGTAAGGGGAGTGTCTGGAAACACCATATATTTT. Its protein product is CAWSVRGVSGNTIYF.

This rearrangement joins TRBV6-6 to TRBJ2-2, with 13 bases identical to TRBD2. The CDR3 has 15 amino acids. Unmatched junction bases numbered 1, after V lost 5 bases and J lost 4 bases. CDR1 is MNHNY and CDR2 is SVGAGI in the germline V gene (reference sequence). In DNA, the CDR3 is TGTGCCAGCAGTAGGACTAGCGGGAGCACCGGGGAGCTGTTTTTT. This gives the protein CASSRTSGSTGELFF.

The chain couples TRBV9 to TRBJ1-5; 10 bases are a match to TRBD1. The V gene's germline CDR1 is SGDLS and CDR2 YYNGEE. Germline trimming cut 4 bases from V and 6 bases from J; bases unmatched to any gene: 7. The CDR3 spans 15 residues. CDR3 in DNA: TGTGCCAGCAGCCCCGGGACAGGGGCGGGTCAGCCCCAGCATTTT. Protein sequence: CASSPGTGAGQPQHF.

The chain employs TRBV10-3 and TRBJ2-3, with TRBD2 matching over 9 bases. The CDR3 extends over 16 amino acids. Germline assignment: CDR1 ENHRY and CDR2 SYGVKD. V shed 0 bases, J shed 4 bases, and the junction held 5 bases outside the gene matches. The CDR3 DNA is TGTGCCATCAGTGAGTCGAGCGGGAGGCTCGCAGATACGCAGTATTTT. Protein product: CAISESSGRLADTQYF.

The chain has TRBV5-6 and TRBJ2-2, with 7 bases aligning to TRBD2. The CDR3 sequence is 15 residues long. Germline CDR1 and CDR2: SGHDT and YYEEEE. J was trimmed by 4 bases and V by 0 bases; bases with no gene match: 3. The chain's CDR3 is CASSLERGGTGELFF. The CDR3 DNA reads TGTGCCAGCAGCTTGGAGCGGGGCGGCACCGGGGAGCTGTTTTTT. The full variable domain, rest sourced from reference TRBV5-6 and TRBJ2-2, is DAGVTQSPTHLIKTRGQQVTLRCSPKSGHDTVSWYQQALGQGPQFIFQYYEEEERQRGNFPDRFSGHQFPNYSSELNVNALLLGDSALYLCASSLERGGTGELFFGEGSRLTVL.

This clone was recorded many times. The gene calls are TRBV6-1 and TRBJ1-6, with 9 nucleotides matching TRBD1. The CDR3 length is 14 residues. V lost 6 bases and J lost 11; bases outside the gene matches: 8. From germline, CDR1 is MNHNS and CDR2 SASEGT. The CDR3: CASSGTGKETPLHF. In nucleotides, the CDR3 is TGTGCCAGCAGCGGGACAGGGAAGGAAACACCCCTCCACTTT.